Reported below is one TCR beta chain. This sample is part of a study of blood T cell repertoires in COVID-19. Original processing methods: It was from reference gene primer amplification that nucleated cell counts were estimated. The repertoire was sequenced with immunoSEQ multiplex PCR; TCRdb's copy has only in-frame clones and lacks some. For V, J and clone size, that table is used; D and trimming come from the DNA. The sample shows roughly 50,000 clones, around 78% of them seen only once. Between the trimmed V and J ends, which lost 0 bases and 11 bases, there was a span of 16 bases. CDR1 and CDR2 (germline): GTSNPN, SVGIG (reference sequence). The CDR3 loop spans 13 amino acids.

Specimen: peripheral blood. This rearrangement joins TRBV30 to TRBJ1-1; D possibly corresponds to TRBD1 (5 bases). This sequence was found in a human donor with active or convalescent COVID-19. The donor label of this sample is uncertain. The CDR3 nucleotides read TGTGCCTGGAGTGTCGGGAGGGGCCTTGGGGCTTTCTTT. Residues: CAWSVGRGLGAFF.